This TCR beta chain is from a study of identical twins listed by TCRdb under 2016. Looking at the study overall: To test whether fetal clonotypes persist, this study deep-sequenced TCR alpha and beta repertoires from monozygotic twins, from unrelated adults of various ages, and from cord blood. To rule out contamination, replicate twin experiments were performed at different times with different library preparation protocols. Summary of the overall study and its limitations: Compared with coincidental sharing between unrelated individuals, out-of-frame TCR alpha sequences shared between twins had an excess of sequences with low generation probability. In beta out-of-frame sequences, excess twin sharing was weaker, because having fewer shared sequences lowered the signal-to-noise ratio. Invariant T cells such as MAIT and iNKT could partly confound zero-insertion analyses, though diverse VJ usage argued against this for most clonotypes. Because the same donors could not be followed over many years, conclusions were based on cross-sectional statistical analysis. Recombination models systematically underestimated out-of-frame TCR alpha sharing in monozygotic twins but agreed with sharing between unrelated individuals. Fewer insertions were carried by abundant cord blood beta clonotypes; a weaker similar trend was observed in young adult naive repertoires, while no such trend was observed in memory repertoires.

This clonotype was observed a few times. Its binding antigen is unknown. Nothing much larger sits one base from this clone, and base qualities are not available. The germline V gene supplies CDR1 SGHRS and CDR2 YFSETQ. The CDR3 runs 15 residues from the cysteine to the phenylalanine. The sequence is cut down to CDR3 DNA, 45 bases in frame from base 1. V sheds 7 bases and J sheds 0 bases, leaving 13 bases between their ends. Every donor was a healthy Caucasian. Three pairs of female monozygotic twins, all aged about 18 to 29 years, were included in the twin cohort. Peripheral blood mononuclear cells were the source from which RNA for the TCR libraries was isolated. Library generation was performed with 5' RACE. Sequencing took place on an Illumina HiSeq 2000. Template switching introduced a universal primer binding site; the final cDNA contained a unique molecular identifier, enabling accurate counting of TCR cDNA molecules. Specific primers in the conserved constant-segment region were used to synthesize first-strand cDNA for TCR alpha and beta chains. To control for contamination, every cDNA library was double barcoded, receiving both a SMART-Mk sample barcode and Illumina barcodes. TruSeq adapter sequences and Illumina sample barcodes were added in two successive PCR steps. The Illumina HiSeq platform was used with custom primers to sequence TCR alpha and beta cDNA libraries. The paper's data handling went like this. Unique molecular identifiers were extracted from raw reads with MiGEC, and CDR3 positions were determined with MiXCR. Recombination models were inferred per individual with the repgenHMM and IGoR tools using an EM algorithm. The analysis of shared clonotypes was done with the tcR package in R, with sharing normalized by the product of cloneset sizes. Out-of-frame nonproductive sequences were analyzed to study raw recombination free of thymic and clonal selection effects. Using fastp trimming at Q25 and MiXCR clonotype assembly, TCRdb reanalyzed the public sequencing data and kept in-frame beta chains. Here each entry gathers all rows of one CDR3 protein and keeps the most common genes and DNA. TCRdb assigned the V and J calls; the authors' analysis was not used. This sample has roughly 690,000 distinct CDR3 sequences in its table, and 21% of those were observed once. The ten largest clones add up to about 4.5% of the sample.

This same sample was also taken into another study, of T cells expressing NK-cell markers. That second publication adds: In sorted CD3+CD56+NKG2C+, CD3+CD56+NKG2C- and CD3+CD56-NKG2C+ T-cell subsets from about 8 donors, TCR beta-chain repertoires were profiled. Among the eight sequenced donors, only one was HCMV-seronegative, while the other seven were HCMV-seropositive. To restrict sorting to alphabetaTCR-expressing T cells, an anti-gammadeltaTCR antibody was added in several experiments. For about 6 donors, the dominant CD3+CD56+NKG2C+ clonotypes were among the top 10 CD8+ clonotypes and accounted for about 1.0-7.5% of CD8+ T cells. Those dominant clonotypes were again the most abundant among CD3+CD56-NKG2C+ cells in a handful of donors, at about 28.3-65%. Whether the expanded NKG2C-expressing T cell clones were specific for HCMV antigens was left unclear. Randomly selected healthy volunteers, three men and five women, were used as the eight sequenced donors. A commercial ELISA kit detecting HCMV-specific IgG in serum was used to determine HCMV serostatus. For a handful of donors, bulk peripheral blood T-cell repertoires were also sequenced from unsorted PBMC. MIGEC handled demultiplexing of the reads and grouping by UMI, while MiTCR was used to assemble and quantify clonotypes. Only TCR cDNA sequences supported by at least two reads were kept to exclude erroneous sequences. The tcR package was used for downstream repertoire analysis, and clonotypes were matched across fractions by CDR3 nucleotide sequence plus V segment. VDJmatch was used to annotate antigen specificity against VDJdb, with one amino acid substitution allowed in CDR3.

Sequences were obtained from PBMCs. This chain is built from TRBV5-1 and TRBJ2-2; TRBD1 might be the D gene, on 6 matching bases. The sequence was collected from a woman between 18 and 29 years old in good health. The DNA reads TGCGCCAGCTTTTCCAGGACAGCGAACACCGGGGAGCTGTTTTTT. Translated, this gives CASFSRTANTGELFF.